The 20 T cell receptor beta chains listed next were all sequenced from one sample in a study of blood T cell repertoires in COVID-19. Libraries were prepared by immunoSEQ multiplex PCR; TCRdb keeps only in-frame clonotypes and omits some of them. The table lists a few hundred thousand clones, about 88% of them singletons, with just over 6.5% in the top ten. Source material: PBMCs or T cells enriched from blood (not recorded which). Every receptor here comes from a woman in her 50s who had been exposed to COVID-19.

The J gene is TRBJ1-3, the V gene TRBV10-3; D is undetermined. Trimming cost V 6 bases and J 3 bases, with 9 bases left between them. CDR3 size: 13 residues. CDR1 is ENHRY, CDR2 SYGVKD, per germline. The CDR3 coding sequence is TGTGCCATCAGCGTCTCTGTTGGAAACACCATATATTTT. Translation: CAISVSVGNTIYF.

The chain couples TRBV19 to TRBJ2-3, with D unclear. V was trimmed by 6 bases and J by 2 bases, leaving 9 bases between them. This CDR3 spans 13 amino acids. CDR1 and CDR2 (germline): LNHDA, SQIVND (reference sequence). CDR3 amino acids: CASSERTTDTQYF. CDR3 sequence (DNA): TGTGCCAGTAGCGAGCGCACCACAGATACGCAGTATTTT.

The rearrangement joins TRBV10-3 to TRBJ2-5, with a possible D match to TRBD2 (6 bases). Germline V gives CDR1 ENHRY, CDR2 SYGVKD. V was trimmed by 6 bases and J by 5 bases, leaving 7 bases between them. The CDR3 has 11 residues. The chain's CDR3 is CAIRGGETQYF. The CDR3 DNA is TGTGCCATCAGGGGGGGTGAGACCCAGTACTTC.

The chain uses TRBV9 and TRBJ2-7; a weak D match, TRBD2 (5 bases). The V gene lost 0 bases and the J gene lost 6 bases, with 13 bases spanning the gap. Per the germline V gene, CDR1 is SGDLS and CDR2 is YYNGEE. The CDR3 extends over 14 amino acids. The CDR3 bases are TGTGCCAGCAGCGTAGGGCCCAACAGCGGCGAGCAGTACTTC. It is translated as CASSVGPNSGEQYF. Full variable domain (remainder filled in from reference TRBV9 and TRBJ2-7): DSGVTQTPKHLITATGQRVTLRCSPRSGDLSVYWYQQSLDQGLQFLIQYYNGEERAKGNILERFSAQQFPDLHSELNLSSLELGDSALYFCASSVGPNSGEQYFGPGTRLTVT.

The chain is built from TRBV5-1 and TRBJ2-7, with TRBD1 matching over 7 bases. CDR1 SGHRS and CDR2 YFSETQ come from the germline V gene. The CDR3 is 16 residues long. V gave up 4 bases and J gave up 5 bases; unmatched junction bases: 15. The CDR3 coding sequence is TGCGCCAGCAGCCTGGGATACAGGGGAGCAAGTAACGAGCAGTACTTC. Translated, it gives CASSLGYRGASNEQYF.

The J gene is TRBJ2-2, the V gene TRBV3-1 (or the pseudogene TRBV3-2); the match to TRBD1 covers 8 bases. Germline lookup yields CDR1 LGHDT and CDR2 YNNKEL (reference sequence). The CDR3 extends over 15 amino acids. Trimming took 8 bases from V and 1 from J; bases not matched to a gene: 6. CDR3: CASPTGGKNTGELFF. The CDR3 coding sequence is TGTGCCAGCCCAACAGGGGGGAAGAACACCGGGGAGCTGTTTTTT.

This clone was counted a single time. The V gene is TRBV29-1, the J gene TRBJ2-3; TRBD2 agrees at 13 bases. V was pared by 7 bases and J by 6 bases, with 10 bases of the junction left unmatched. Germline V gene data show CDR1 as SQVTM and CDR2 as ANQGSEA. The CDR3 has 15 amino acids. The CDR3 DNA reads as TGCAGCGCCTCAGGCACTAGCGGGGGGGCGGATACGCAGTATTTT. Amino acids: CSASGTSGGADTQYF.

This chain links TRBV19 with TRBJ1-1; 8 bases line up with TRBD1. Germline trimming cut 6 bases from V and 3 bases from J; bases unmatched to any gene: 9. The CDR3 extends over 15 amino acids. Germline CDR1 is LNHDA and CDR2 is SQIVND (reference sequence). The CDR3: CASRKSDREDTEAFF. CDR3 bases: TGTGCCAGTAGAAAATCGGACAGGGAGGACACTGAAGCTTTCTTT.

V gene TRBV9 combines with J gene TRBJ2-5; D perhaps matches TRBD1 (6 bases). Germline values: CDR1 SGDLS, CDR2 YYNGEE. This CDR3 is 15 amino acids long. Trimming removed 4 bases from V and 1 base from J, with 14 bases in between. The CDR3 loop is CASSPQGQLQETQYF. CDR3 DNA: TGTGCCAGCAGCCCCCAAGGACAGCTCCAAGAGACCCAGTACTTC.

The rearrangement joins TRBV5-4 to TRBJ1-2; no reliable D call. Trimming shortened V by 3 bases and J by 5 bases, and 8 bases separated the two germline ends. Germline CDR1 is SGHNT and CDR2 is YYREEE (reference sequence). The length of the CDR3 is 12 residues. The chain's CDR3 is CASSSSVYGYTF. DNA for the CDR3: TGTGCCAGCAGCTCATCGGTGTATGGCTACACCTTC.

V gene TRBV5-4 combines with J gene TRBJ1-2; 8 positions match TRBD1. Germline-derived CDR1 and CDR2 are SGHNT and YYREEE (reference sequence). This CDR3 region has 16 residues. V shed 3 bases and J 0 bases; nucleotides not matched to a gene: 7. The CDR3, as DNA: TGTGCCAGCAGCTCAGGACAGGGTCTTTCTAACTATGGCTACACCTTC. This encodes CASSSGQGLSNYGYTF.

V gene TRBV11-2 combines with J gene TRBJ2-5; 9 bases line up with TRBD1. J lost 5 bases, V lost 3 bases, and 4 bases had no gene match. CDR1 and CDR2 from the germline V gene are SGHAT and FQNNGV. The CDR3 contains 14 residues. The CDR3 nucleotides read TGTGCCAGCAGCTTGGGACAGGGTATGGAGACCCAGTACTTC. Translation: CASSLGQGMETQYF.

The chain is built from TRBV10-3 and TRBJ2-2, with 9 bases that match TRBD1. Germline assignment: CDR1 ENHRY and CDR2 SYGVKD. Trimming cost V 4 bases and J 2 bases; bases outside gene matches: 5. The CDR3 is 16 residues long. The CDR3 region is CAISGGTGKNTGELFF. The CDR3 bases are TGTGCCATCAGTGGCGGGACAGGGAAAAACACCGGGGAGCTGTTTTTT.

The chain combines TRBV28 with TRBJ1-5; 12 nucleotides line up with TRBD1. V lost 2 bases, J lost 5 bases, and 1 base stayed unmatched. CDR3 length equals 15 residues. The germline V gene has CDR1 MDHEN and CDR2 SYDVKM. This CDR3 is CASSLGTGGYQPQHF. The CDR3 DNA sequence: TGTGCCAGCAGTTTAGGGACAGGGGGCTATCAGCCCCAGCATTTT.

The CDR3 here is CASSPRTSGVDEQFF. For the CDR3, the DNA is TGCGCCAGCAGCCCCCGGACTAGCGGGGTGGATGAGCAGTTCTTC. J is TRBJ2-1 and V is TRBV5-1, with TRBD2 matching over 12 bases. The germline gives CDR1 SGHRS, CDR2 YFSETQ. The CDR3 is 15 amino acids. The V and J ends lost 4 bases and 8 bases, in that order; junction bases with no gene match: 7.

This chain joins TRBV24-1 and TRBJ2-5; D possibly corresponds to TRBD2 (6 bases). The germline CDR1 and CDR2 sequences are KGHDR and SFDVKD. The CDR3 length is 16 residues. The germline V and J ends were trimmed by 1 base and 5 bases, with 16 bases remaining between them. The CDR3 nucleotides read TGTGCCACCAGTGATTTAGCGGGTTCGGGGAGGGAGACCCAGTACTTC. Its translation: CATSDLAGSGRETQYF.

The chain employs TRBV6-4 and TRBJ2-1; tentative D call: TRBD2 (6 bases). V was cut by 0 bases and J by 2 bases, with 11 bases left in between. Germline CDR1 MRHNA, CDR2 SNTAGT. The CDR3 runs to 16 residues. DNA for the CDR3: TGTGCCAGCAGTGACTCGACTAGTCGGACCTACAATGAGCAGTTCTTC. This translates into CASSDSTSRTYNEQFF.

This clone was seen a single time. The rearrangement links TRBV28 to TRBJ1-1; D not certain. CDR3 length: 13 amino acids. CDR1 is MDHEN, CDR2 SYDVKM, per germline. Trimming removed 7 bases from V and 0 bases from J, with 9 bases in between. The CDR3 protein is CASKTIMNTEAFF. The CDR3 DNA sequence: TGTGCCAGCAAAACAATCATGAACACTGAAGCTTTCTTT.

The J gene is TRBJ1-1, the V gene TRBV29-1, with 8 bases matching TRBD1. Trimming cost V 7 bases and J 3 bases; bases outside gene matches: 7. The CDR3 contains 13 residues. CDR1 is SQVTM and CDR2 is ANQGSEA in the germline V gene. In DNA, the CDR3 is TGCAGCGCCCAACAGGGGGTATACACTGAAGCTTTCTTT. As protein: CSAQQGVYTEAFF.

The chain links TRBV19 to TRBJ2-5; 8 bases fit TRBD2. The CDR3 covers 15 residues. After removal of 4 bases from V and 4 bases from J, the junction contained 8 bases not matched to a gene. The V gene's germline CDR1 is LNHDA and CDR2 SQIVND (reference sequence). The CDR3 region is CASSTLTGRGETQYF. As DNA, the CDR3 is TGTGCCAGTAGTACGCTAACCGGGAGGGGAGAGACCCAGTACTTC. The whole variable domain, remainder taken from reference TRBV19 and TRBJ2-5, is DGGITQSPKYLFRKEGQNVTLSCEQNLNHDAMYWYRQDPGQGLRLIYYSQIVNDFQKGDIAEGYSVSREKKESFPLTVTSAQKNPTAFYLCASSTLTGRGETQYFGPGTRLLVL.